The rows below give T cell receptor beta chains drawn from one sample of a study of blood T cell repertoires in COVID-19. Measured with immunoSEQ multiplex PCR; TCRdb has only the in-frame clones, and not every one. This sample has roughly 130,000 clones, with under 95% found just once. Sequencing was carried out using peripheral blood. The receptors here all came from a man aged 55 to 70 with COVID-19, enrolled during active disease. Both conserved end residues are part of each CDR3. Each record gives: J gene, clone size, V gene, D gene, CDR3 length, CDR3 DNA, CDR3 protein. The D gene is left open where the match is weak. Rows may omit the clone size; those that give it use once, few, many or a size class.

j_gene: TRBJ1-6
abundance: NA
v_gene: TRBV18
d_gene: NA
len: 14
CDR3nt: TGTGCCAGCTCACCAATAGGGAGGGATTCACCCCTCCACTTT
CDR3aa: CASSPIGRDSPLHF

j_gene: TRBJ2-7
abundance: NA
v_gene: TRBV18
d_gene: TRBD2
len: 16
CDR3nt: TGTGCCAGCTCACCAAGCCTAGCGGGACTCTCCTACGAGCAGTACTTC
CDR3aa: CASSPSLAGLSYEQYF

j_gene: TRBJ1-2
abundance: NA
v_gene: TRBV19
d_gene: NA
len: 14
CDR3nt: TGTGCCAGTAGTATAGTGGCAGAAGACTATGGCTACACCTTC
CDR3aa: CASSIVAEDYGYTF

j_gene: TRBJ1-2
abundance: NA
v_gene: TRBV27
d_gene: NA
len: 15
CDR3nt: TGTGCCAGCAGTTCGACAGACCATTCTAACTATGGCTACACCTTC
CDR3aa: CASSSTDHSNYGYTF

j_gene: TRBJ1-6
abundance: NA
v_gene: TRBV28
d_gene: NA
len: 13
CDR3nt: TGTGCCAGCAGCACCCAGGCCCCTTCACCCCTCCACTTT
CDR3aa: CASSTQAPSPLHF

j_gene: TRBJ1-5
abundance: NA
v_gene: TRBV7-2
d_gene: NA
len: 14
CDR3nt: TGTGCCAGCAGCTTATCACAGGGCAATCAGCCCCAGCATTTT
CDR3aa: CASSLSQGNQPQHF

j_gene: TRBJ2-4
abundance: NA
v_gene: TRBV18
d_gene: NA
len: 14
CDR3nt: TGTGCCAGCTCACCATCCGGACACAGAAACATTCAGTACTTC
CDR3aa: CASSPSGHRNIQYF

j_gene: TRBJ2-7
abundance: NA
v_gene: TRBV10-3
d_gene: TRBD2
len: 12
CDR3nt: TGTGCCACCAGCGGGGAGCCTTACGAGCAGTACTTC
CDR3aa: CATSGEPYEQYF

j_gene: TRBJ1-6
abundance: NA
v_gene: TRBV10-2
d_gene: NA
len: 16
CDR3nt: TGCGCCAGCAGCCGGGCCGAGCAGGGGAATAATTCACCCCTCCACTTT
CDR3aa: CASSRAEQGNNSPLHF

j_gene: TRBJ2-1
abundance: NA
v_gene: TRBV27
d_gene: TRBD2
len: 14
CDR3nt: TGTGCCAGCAGTTTCGGACTAGCTCACGATGAGCAGTTCTTC
CDR3aa: CASSFGLAHDEQFF

j_gene: TRBJ2-7
abundance: NA
v_gene: TRBV5-1
d_gene: NA
len: 14
CDR3nt: TGCGCCAGCAGCTTGGAGGCCGGGAAGGGAGAGCAGTACTTC
CDR3aa: CASSLEAGKGEQYF

j_gene: TRBJ2-2
abundance: NA
v_gene: TRBV24-1
d_gene: TRBD2
len: 14
CDR3nt: TGTGCCACCAGTGATTTGGCGGGAGTGGGGGAGCTGTTTTTT
CDR3aa: CATSDLAGVGELFF

j_gene: TRBJ1-1
abundance: NA
v_gene: TRBV12-3/TRBV12-4
d_gene: NA
len: 12
CDR3nt: TGTGCCAGCACAGAGCGGAACACTGAAGCTTTCTTT
CDR3aa: CASTERNTEAFF

j_gene: TRBJ1-5
abundance: once
v_gene: TRBV4-1
d_gene: NA
len: 15
CDR3nt: TGCGCCAGCAGCCAGACAGGCCGAGGCAATCAGCCCCAGCATTTT
CDR3aa: CASSQTGRGNQPQHF

j_gene: TRBJ2-7
abundance: NA
v_gene: TRBV6-2/TRBV6-3
d_gene: TRBD2
len: 14
CDR3nt: TGTGCCAGCAGTCTAGCGGGGGTCTCCTACGAGCAGTACTTC
CDR3aa: CASSLAGVSYEQYF

j_gene: TRBJ2-5
abundance: NA
v_gene: TRBV19
d_gene: TRBD1
len: 15
CDR3nt: TGTGCCAGTAGTTTGGGACAGCCCCGCCAAGAGACCCAGTACTTC
CDR3aa: CASSLGQPRQETQYF

j_gene: TRBJ2-2
abundance: NA
v_gene: TRBV18
d_gene: TRBD1
len: 14
CDR3nt: TGTGCCAGCTCATCTGACAGGGCGGCCGGGGAGCTGTTTTTT
CDR3aa: CASSSDRAAGELFF

j_gene: TRBJ2-3
abundance: NA
v_gene: TRBV18
d_gene: NA
len: 15
CDR3nt: TGTGCCAGCTCCCAACTTAACAGGGTCGACGGTACGCAGTATTTT
CDR3aa: CASSQLNRVDGTQYF

j_gene: TRBJ2-1
abundance: NA
v_gene: TRBV11-2
d_gene: TRBD1
len: 16
CDR3nt: TGTGCCGCAGCCAGTTCGGGACAGGGGGTGTACAATGAGCAGTTCTTC
CDR3aa: CAAASSGQGVYNEQFF

j_gene: TRBJ2-5
abundance: NA
v_gene: TRBV9
d_gene: TRBD1
len: 14
CDR3nt: TGTGCCAGCAGCGGGGGGACAGGGGAAGAGACCCAGTACTTC
CDR3aa: CASSGGTGEETQYF

j_gene: TRBJ1-6
abundance: NA
v_gene: TRBV28
d_gene: TRBD1
len: 16
CDR3nt: TGTGCCAGCAGTTTAGAGGTCGGGACAGGGAATTCACCCCTCCACTTT
CDR3aa: CASSLEVGTGNSPLHF

j_gene: TRBJ1-1
abundance: NA
v_gene: TRBV5-1
d_gene: TRBD1
len: 16
CDR3nt: TGCGCCAGCAGCCCGACAGGGGGCGTTCGGGGGACTGAAGCTTTCTTT
CDR3aa: CASSPTGGVRGTEAFF

j_gene: TRBJ2-2
abundance: NA
v_gene: TRBV10-1
d_gene: NA
len: 17
CDR3nt: TGCGCCAGCAGTGAGCATCCAGGGGGGCTATTGACCGGGGAGCTGTTTTTT
CDR3aa: CASSEHPGGLLTGELFF

j_gene: TRBJ1-3
abundance: NA
v_gene: TRBV4-1
d_gene: NA
len: 16
CDR3nt: TGCGCCAGCAGCCCCCCTGAGGCTGACTCTGGAAACACCATATATTTT
CDR3aa: CASSPPEADSGNTIYF

j_gene: TRBJ1-5
abundance: NA
v_gene: TRBV18
d_gene: NA
len: 14
CDR3nt: TGTGCCAGCTCGCCAAATTATAGCAATCAGCCCCAGCATTTT
CDR3aa: CASSPNYSNQPQHF

j_gene: TRBJ2-1
abundance: NA
v_gene: TRBV3-1/TRBV3-2
d_gene: TRBD2
len: 15
CDR3nt: TGTGCCAGCAGCCAAGGACTAGCGGGAACCCATGAGCAGTTCTTC
CDR3aa: CASSQGLAGTHEQFF

j_gene: TRBJ2-2
abundance: NA
v_gene: TRBV10-3
d_gene: TRBD1
len: 18
CDR3nt: TGTGCCACCCTACCCGGGACAGGGGGCATGAAAGGCACCGGGGAGCTGTTTTTT
CDR3aa: CATLPGTGGMKGTGELFF

j_gene: TRBJ1-6
abundance: NA
v_gene: TRBV7-9
d_gene: NA
len: 12
CDR3nt: TGTGCCAGCAGCTTAGATCAGTTGACCCTCCACTTT
CDR3aa: CASSLDQLTLHF

j_gene: TRBJ2-1
abundance: NA
v_gene: TRBV19
d_gene: TRBD2
len: 14
CDR3nt: TGTGCCAGCCGGGGGCGGGAGGGTGTGAATGAGCAGTTCTTC
CDR3aa: CASRGREGVNEQFF

j_gene: TRBJ2-1
abundance: NA
v_gene: TRBV7-2
d_gene: TRBD1
len: 18
CDR3nt: TGTGCCAGCAGCTCATCAGCTTTCGACAGGGAGTGGTACAATGAGCAGTTCTTC
CDR3aa: CASSSSAFDREWYNEQFF

j_gene: TRBJ2-7
abundance: NA
v_gene: TRBV29-1
d_gene: TRBD2
len: 13
CDR3nt: TGCAGCGTTGAAGATTTTAGCGGGAGAGAGCAGTACTTC
CDR3aa: CSVEDFSGREQYF

j_gene: TRBJ2-1
abundance: NA
v_gene: TRBV6-5
d_gene: TRBD2
len: 15
CDR3nt: TGTGCCAGCAGTTACTCGACAGCGGGAGGTTGGGAGCAGTTCTTC
CDR3aa: CASSYSTAGGWEQFF